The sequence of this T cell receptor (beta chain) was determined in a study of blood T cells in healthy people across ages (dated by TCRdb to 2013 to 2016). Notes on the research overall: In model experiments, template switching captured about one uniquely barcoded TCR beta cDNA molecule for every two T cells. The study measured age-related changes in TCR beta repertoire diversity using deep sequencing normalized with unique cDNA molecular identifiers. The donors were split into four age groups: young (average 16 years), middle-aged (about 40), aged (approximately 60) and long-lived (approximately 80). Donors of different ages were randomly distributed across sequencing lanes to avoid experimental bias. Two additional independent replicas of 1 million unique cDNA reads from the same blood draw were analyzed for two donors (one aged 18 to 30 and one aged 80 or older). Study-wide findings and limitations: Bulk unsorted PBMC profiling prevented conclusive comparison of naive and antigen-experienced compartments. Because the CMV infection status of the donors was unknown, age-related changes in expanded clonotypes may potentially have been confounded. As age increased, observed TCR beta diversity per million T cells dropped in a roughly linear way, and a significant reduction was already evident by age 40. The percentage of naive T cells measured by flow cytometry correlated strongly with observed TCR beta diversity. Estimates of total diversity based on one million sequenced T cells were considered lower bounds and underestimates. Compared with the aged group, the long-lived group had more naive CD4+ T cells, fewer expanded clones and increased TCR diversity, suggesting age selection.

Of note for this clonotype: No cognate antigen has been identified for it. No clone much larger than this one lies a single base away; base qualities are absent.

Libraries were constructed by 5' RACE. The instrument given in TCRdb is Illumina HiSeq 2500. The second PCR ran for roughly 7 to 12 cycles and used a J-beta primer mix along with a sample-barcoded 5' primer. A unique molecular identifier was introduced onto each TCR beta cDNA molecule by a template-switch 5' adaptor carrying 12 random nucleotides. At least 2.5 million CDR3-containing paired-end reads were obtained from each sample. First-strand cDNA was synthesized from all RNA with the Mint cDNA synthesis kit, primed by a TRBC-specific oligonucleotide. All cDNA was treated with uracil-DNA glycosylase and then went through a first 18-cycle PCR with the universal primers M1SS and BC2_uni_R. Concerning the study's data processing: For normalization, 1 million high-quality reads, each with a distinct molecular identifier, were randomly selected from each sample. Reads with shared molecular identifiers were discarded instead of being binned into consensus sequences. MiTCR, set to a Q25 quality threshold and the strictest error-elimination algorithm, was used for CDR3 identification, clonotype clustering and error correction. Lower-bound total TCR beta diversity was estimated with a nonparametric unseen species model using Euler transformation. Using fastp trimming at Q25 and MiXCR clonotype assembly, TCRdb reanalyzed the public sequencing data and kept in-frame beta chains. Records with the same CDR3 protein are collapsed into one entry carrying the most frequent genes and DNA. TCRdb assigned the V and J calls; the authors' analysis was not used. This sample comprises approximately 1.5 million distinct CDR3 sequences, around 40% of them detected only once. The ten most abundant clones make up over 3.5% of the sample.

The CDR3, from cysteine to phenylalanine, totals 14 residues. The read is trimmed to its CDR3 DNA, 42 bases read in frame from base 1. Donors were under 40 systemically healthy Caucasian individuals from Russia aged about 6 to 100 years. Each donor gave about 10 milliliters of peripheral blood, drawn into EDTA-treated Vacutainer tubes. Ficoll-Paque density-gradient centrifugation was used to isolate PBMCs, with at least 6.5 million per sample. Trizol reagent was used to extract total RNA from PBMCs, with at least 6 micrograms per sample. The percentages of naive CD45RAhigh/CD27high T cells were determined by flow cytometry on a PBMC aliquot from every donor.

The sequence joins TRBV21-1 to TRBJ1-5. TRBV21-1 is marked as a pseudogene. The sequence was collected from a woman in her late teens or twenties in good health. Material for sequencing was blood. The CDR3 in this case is CASSKAYSNQPQHF. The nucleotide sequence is TGTGCCAGCAGCAAAGCCTATAGCAATCAGCCCCAGCATTTT.